The 17 T cell receptor beta chains below all came from one sample that was sequenced in a study of patients with pleural tuberculosis. From the reads, TCRdb called clonotypes with MiXCR, one entry per CDR3 protein. The sample consists of 45,000 to 60,000 distinct CDR3 sequences, about 7.3% of them appearing once. The receptors here all came from a human donor with pleural tuberculosis.

The table lists this clonotype with many counts. The chain carries TRBV2 and TRBJ2-2, with 7 bases aligning to TRBD2. Germline assignment: CDR1 SNHLY and CDR2 FYNNEI. V gave up 1 base and J gave up 5 bases; unmatched junction bases: 10. The CDR3 length is 17 residues. This CDR3 reads CASSEGIGRRETGELFF. The CDR3 bases are TGTGCCAGCAGTGAAGGGATCGGGAGGAGGGAAACCGGGGAGCTGTTTTTT.

This clonotype appeared many times. The genes are TRBV12-3 or TRBV12-4 and TRBJ1-5, with unresolved D. This CDR3 spans 13 amino acids. V was shortened by 2 bases and J by 6 bases, with 8 bases between the two germline ends. Here the CDR3 DNA reads TGTGCCAGCAGTTTAACCTTAGGTCAGCCCCAGCATTTT. It is translated as CASSLTLGQPQHF.

This clonotype appeared many times. The chain couples TRBV6-1 to TRBJ1-1, with TRBD1 matching 9 bases. The V gene's germline CDR1 is MNHNS and CDR2 SASEGT. The ends lost 6 bases at V and 6 bases at J; junction bases unmatched: 5. CDR3 length: 13 residues. The CDR3 sequence: CASRGTGSSEAFF. In DNA, the CDR3 is TGTGCCAGCAGGGGGACAGGGTCCTCTGAAGCTTTCTTT.

There are many counts of this clonotype. The chain joins TRBV27 to TRBJ2-3; no clear D gene. The germline V gene encodes CDR1 MNHEY and CDR2 SMNVEV (reference sequence). The length of the CDR3 is 14 residues. V lost 2 bases to trimming and J lost 2 bases, with 8 bases between them. CDR3: CASSLDLYTDTQYF. CDR3 DNA sequence: TGTGCCAGCAGTTTAGACCTTTACACAGATACGCAGTATTTT.

This clonotype has at least ten counts. The rearrangement links TRBV11-1 to TRBJ1-2; no definite D call. Trimming removed 3 bases at V and 6 bases at J, with 8 bases between. The CDR3 is 12 amino acids. Looked up from germline, CDR1 is SGHAT and CDR2 is FQDESV (reference sequence). The CDR3 loop reads CASSFGLDGYTF. The CDR3, as DNA: TGTGCCAGCAGCTTTGGCTTGGATGGCTACACCTTC.

This clonotype has more than one count but fewer than ten. This chain connects TRBV18 to TRBJ2-2; the D is unclear. Germline assignment: CDR1 KGHSH and CDR2 LQKENI. V was shortened by 3 bases and J by 2 bases, with 10 bases between the two germline ends. There are 15 residues in the CDR3. The CDR3 bases are TGTGCCAGCTCACCTGCTCCAGTTAACACCGGGGAGCTGTTTTTT. Residues: CASSPAPVNTGELFF.

This clonotype was counted ten times or more. The J gene is TRBJ2-5, the V gene TRBV15; D unresolved. The germline CDR1 and CDR2 sequences are LNHNV and YYDKDF (reference sequence). Trimming cost V 4 bases and J 4 bases, with 13 bases left between them. CDR3 length: 14 residues. In DNA form, the CDR3 reads TGTGCCACCAGCACGTTTTCCGGGTCAGAGACCCAGTACTTC. Its translation is CATSTFSGSETQYF.

On this clonotype: One end of the junction does not line up with germline, which may come from a read error. The V and J genes are TRBV11-1 and TRBJ1-6, with 7 bases aligning to TRBD1. The CDR3 loop spans 16 amino acids. Germline values: CDR1 SGHAT, CDR2 FQDESV (reference sequence). The CDR3 here is CASSLAPGQTLLPLRF. For the CDR3, the DNA is TGTGCCAGCAGCTTAGCGCCGGGACAGACGCTCCTACCCCTCCGCTTT. Looking up the rest from reference TRBV11-1 and TRBJ1-6 gives the full variable domain: EAEVAQSPRYKITEKSQAVAFWCDPISGHATLYWYRQILGQGPELLVQFQDESVVDDSQLPKDRFSAERLKGVDSTLKIQPAELGDSAMYLCASSLAPGQTLLPLRFGNGTRLTVT.

This clonotype was observed a handful of times. This sequence joins TRBV18 and TRBJ2-1, with D possibly TRBD1 on 6 matching bases. This CDR3 has 13 residues. Germline V lookup: CDR1 KGHSH, CDR2 LQKENI. With 4 bases removed from V and 9 bases from J, the gap between germline ends came to 13 bases. The CDR3 nucleotides read TGTGCCAGCTCACACAGGGAAGTTACTGAGCAGTTCTTC. Translation gives CASSHREVTEQFF.

This clonotype has more than one count but fewer than ten. The rearrangement uses TRBV19 and TRBJ1-3, with D tentatively TRBD1 (5 bases). In germline, CDR1 is LNHDA, CDR2 SQIVND (reference sequence). Between the trimmed V and J ends, which lost 7 bases and 0 bases, there was a span of 13 bases. The CDR3 contains 15 residues. The CDR3 nucleotides read TGTGCCAGTAAGACGGACAAGAGCTCTGGAAACACCATATATTTT. Translating it yields CASKTDKSSGNTIYF.

This clonotype was detected ten times or more. This rearrangement joins TRBV7-1 to TRBJ1-3, with TRBD1 matching over 9 bases. TRBV7-1 is an open reading frame, and its role is uncertain. This CDR3 contains 17 residues. Unmatched junction bases numbered 10, after V lost 3 bases and J lost 4 bases. This CDR3 reads CASSSRPGQGWGNTIYF. For the CDR3, the DNA is TGTGCCAGCAGCTCTAGGCCGGGACAGGGCTGGGGAAACACCATATATTTT.

This clonotype was seen repeatedly, ten times or more. The V and J genes are TRBV28 and TRBJ2-7; no definite D call. CDR3 size: 14 residues. V lost 6 bases and J 0 bases, leaving 12 bases between the germline ends. Germline loops: CDR1 MDHEN, CDR2 SYDVKM. The CDR3 nucleotides are TGTGCCAGCAGGCTGCGAGAAAGCTCCTACGAGCAGTACTTC. Translating gives CASRLRESSYEQYF.

This clonotype was seen a few times. This chain joins TRBV19 and TRBJ1-4; D call uncertain. V lost 8 bases, J lost 0 bases, and 13 bases lay in between. The germline V gene has CDR1 LNHDA and CDR2 SQIVND (reference sequence). CDR3 length: 15 residues. CDR3 residues: CASHTRIPTNEKLFF. CDR3 DNA sequence: TGTGCCAGTCATACCCGGATCCCAACTAATGAAAAACTGTTTTTT. Drawing the rest from reference TRBV19 and TRBJ1-4, the complete variable domain is DGGITQSPKYLFRKEGQNVTLSCEQNLNHDAMYWYRQDPGQGLRLIYYSQIVNDFQKGDIAEGYSVSREKKESFPLTVTSAQKNPTAFYLCASHTRIPTNEKLFFGSGTQLSVL.

This clonotype occurred many times. The chain carries TRBV25-1 and TRBJ2-5; D may correspond to TRBD1 or TRBD2 (5 bases each). Germline V gene lookup returns CDR1 MGHDK and CDR2 SYGVNS. This CDR3 has 15 amino acids. The ends were cut back, 7 bases at V and 2 bases at J, with 17 bases in the middle. The CDR3 DNA sequence: TGTGCCAGCACTGATTTTTCGGGGCAACAAGAGACCCAGTACTTC. It yields the protein CASTDFSGQQETQYF.

This clonotype has at least ten counts. DNA for the CDR3: TGTGCCAGCTCCAGGGTTAATAGGGGCACAGATACGCAGTATTTT. This encodes CASSRVNRGTDTQYF. This chain uses TRBV12-3 or TRBV12-4 with TRBJ2-3, with TRBD1 as a possible D gene (5 bases). V dropped 8 bases and J dropped 1 base, with 16 bases sitting between them. The CDR3 contains 15 residues.

The chain employs TRBV10-2 and TRBJ2-7; 7 positions agree with TRBD1. Germline V CDR1 and CDR2: WSHSY, SAAADI. The V gene end was trimmed by 6 bases and the J gene end by 3 bases; junction bases not matched to a gene: 2. This CDR3 has 12 residues. CDR3 sequence: CASRDRFYEQYF. The CDR3 coding sequence is TGCGCCAGCAGGGACAGGTTCTACGAGCAGTACTTC.

This clonotype came up many times. The rearrangement uses TRBV4-2 and TRBJ2-7; 7 bases fit TRBD2. The V gene end was trimmed by 7 bases and the J gene end by 5 bases; junction bases not matched to a gene: 11. The germline CDR1 and CDR2 sequences are LGHNA and YNFKEQ. The CDR3 contains 14 residues. In DNA, the CDR3 is TGTGCCAGCAAAATGGCGGGAGAGGCGGACGAGCAGTACTTC. It specifies CASKMAGEADEQYF.